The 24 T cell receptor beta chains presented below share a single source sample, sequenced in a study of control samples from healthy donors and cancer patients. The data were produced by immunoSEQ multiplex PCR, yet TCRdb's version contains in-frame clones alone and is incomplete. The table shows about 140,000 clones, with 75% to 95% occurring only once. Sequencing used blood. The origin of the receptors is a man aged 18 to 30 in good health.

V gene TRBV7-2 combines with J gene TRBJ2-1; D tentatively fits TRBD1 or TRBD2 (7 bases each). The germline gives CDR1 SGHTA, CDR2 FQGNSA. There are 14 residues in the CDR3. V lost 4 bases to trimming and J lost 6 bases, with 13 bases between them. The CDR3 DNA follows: TGTGCCAGCAGCTCCAGGGGGGGCTCCAATGAGCAGTTCTTC. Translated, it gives CASSSRGGSNEQFF.

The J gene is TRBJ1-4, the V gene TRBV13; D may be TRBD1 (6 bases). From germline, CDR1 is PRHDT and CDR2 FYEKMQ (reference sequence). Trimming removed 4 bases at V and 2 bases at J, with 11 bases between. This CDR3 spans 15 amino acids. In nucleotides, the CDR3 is TGTGCCAGCAGCTACAGGGATAAGACTAATGAAAAACTGTTTTTT. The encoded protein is CASSYRDKTNEKLFF.

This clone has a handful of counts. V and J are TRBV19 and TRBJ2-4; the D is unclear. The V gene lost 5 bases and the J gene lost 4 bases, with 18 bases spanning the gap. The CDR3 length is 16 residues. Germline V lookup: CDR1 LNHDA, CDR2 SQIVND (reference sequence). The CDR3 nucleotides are TGTGCCAGTAGTCCAGTGTTGAGCCGGGTTAAAAACATTCAGTACTTC. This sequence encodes CASSPVLSRVKNIQYF.

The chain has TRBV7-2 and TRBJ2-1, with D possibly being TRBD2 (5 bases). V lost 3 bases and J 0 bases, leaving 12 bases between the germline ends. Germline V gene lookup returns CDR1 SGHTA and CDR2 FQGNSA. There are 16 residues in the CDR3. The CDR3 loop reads CASSLGSDRSYNEQFF. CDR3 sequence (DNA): TGTGCCAGCAGCTTGGGTAGCGACCGCTCCTACAATGAGCAGTTCTTC.

The CDR3 DNA is TGTGCCAGTATTGCACAGGGGGCGGAAGATGGCAATCAGCCCCAGCATTTT. Its translation: CASIAQGAEDGNQPQHF. The rearrangement links TRBV19 to TRBJ1-5; 9 bases fit TRBD1. Trimming cost V 7 bases and J 2 bases; bases outside gene matches: 12. The CDR3 has 17 amino acids. Germline values: CDR1 LNHDA, CDR2 SQIVND (reference sequence).

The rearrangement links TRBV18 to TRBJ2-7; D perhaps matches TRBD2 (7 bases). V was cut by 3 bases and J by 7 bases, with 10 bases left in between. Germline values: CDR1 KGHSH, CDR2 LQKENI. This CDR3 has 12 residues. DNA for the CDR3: TGTGCCAGCTCACCGAGGGGGGGTGAGCAGTACTTC. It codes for CASSPRGGEQYF. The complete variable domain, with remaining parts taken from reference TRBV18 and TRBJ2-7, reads NAGVMQNPRHLVRRRGQEARLRCSPMKGHSHVYWYRQLPEEGLKFMVYLQKENIIDESGMPKERFSAEFPKEGPSILRIQQVVRGDSAAYFCASSPRGGEQYFGPGTRLTVT.

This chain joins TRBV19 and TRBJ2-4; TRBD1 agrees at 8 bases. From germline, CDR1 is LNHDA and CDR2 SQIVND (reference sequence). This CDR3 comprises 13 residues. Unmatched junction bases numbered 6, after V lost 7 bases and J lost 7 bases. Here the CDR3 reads CASNPGGGNIQYF. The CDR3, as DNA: TGTGCCAGTAATCCAGGGGGCGGGAACATTCAGTACTTC. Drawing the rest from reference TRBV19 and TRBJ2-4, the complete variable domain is DGGITQSPKYLFRKEGQNVTLSCEQNLNHDAMYWYRQDPGQGLRLIYYSQIVNDFQKGDIAEGYSVSREKKESFPLTVTSAQKNPTAFYLCASNPGGGNIQYFGAGTRLSVL.

For the CDR3, the DNA is TGCGCCAGCAGCCACGGACTAGCGGGGGGGCGGGCGGAGACCCAGTACTTC. It specifies CASSHGLAGGRAETQYF. The rearrangement links TRBV4-3 to TRBJ2-5, with 15 bases identical to TRBD2. This CDR3 region has 17 residues. Germline values: CDR1 LGHNA, CDR2 YSLEER. J gave up 5 bases and V 3 bases, and 7 bases lay outside the gene matches.

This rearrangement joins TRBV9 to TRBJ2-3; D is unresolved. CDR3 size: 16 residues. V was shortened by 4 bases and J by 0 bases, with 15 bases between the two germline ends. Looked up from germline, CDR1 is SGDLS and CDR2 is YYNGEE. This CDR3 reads CASSPQPLPSTDTQYF. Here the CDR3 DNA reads TGTGCCAGCAGCCCACAACCACTCCCTAGCACAGATACGCAGTATTTT.

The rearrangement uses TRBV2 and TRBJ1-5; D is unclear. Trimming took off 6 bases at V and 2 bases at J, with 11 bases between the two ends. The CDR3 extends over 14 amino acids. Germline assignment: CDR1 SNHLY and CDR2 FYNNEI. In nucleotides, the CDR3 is TGTGCCAGCAGGGAGGATTTGGGCAATCAGCCCCAGCATTTT. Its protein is CASREDLGNQPQHF.

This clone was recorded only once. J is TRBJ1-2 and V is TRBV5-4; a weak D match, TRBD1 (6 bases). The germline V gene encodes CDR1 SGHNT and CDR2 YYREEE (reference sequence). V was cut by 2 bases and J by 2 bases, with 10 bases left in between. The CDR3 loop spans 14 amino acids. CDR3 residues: CASSLGGTNYGYTF. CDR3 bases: TGTGCCAGCAGCTTAGGGGGGACCAACTATGGCTACACCTTC.

The chain's CDR3 is CASNHGGRNYGYTF. In nucleotides, the CDR3 is TGTGCCAGCAACCACGGGGGGAGGAACTATGGCTACACCTTC. The rearrangement joins TRBV7-2 to TRBJ1-2, with D tentatively TRBD1 (5 bases). V lost 7 bases and J lost 2, with 14 bases in between. Germline CDR1 and CDR2: SGHTA and FQGNSA. This CDR3 region has 14 residues.

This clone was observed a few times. CDR3 loop: CASSPGPGFGYTF. DNA of the CDR3: TGTGCCAGCAGTCCAGGACCCGGGTTTGGCTACACCTTC. V gene TRBV27 combines with J gene TRBJ1-2, with D hard to call. The V gene's germline CDR1 is MNHEY and CDR2 SMNVEV (reference sequence). The CDR3 is made up of 13 amino acids. V gave up 5 bases and J gave up 7 bases, with 14 bases separating them.

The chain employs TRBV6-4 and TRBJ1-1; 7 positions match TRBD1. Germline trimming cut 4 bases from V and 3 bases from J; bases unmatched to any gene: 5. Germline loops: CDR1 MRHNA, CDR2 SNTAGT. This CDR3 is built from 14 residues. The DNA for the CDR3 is TGTGCCAGCAGTGCCTACGACAGGGACACTGAAGCTTTCTTT. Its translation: CASSAYDRDTEAFF.

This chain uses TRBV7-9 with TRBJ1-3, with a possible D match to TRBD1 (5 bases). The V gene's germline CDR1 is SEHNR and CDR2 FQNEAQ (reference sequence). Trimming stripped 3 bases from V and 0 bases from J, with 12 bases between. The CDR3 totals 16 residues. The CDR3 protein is CASSLTGHFSGNTIYF. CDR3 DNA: TGTGCCAGCAGCTTGACCGGACATTTCTCTGGAAACACCATATATTTT.

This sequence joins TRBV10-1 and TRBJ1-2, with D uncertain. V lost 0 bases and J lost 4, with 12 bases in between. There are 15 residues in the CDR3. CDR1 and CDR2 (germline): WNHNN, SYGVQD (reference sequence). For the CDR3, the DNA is TGCGCCAGCAGTGAGTCGGTTCTACGGGGCTATGGCTACACCTTC. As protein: CASSESVLRGYGYTF.

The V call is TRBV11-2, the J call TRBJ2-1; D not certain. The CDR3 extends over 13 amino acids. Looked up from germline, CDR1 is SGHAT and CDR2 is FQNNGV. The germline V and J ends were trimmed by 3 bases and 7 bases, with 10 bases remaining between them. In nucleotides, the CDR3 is TGTGCCAGCAGCTTCGTCTCCACAAATGAGCAGTTCTTC. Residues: CASSFVSTNEQFF.

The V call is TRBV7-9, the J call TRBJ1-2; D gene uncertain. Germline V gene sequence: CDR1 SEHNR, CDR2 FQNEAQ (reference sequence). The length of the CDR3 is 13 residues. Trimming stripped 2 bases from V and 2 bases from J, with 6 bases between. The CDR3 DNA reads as TGTGCCAGCAGCTTAAACGGAAACTATGGCTACACCTTC. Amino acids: CASSLNGNYGYTF.

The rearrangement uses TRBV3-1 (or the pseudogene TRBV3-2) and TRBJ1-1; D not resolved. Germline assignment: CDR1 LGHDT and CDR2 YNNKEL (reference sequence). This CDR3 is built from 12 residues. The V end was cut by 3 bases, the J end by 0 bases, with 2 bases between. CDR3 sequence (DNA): TGTGCCAGCAGCCAGGTGAACACTGAAGCTTTCTTT. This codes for CASSQVNTEAFF.

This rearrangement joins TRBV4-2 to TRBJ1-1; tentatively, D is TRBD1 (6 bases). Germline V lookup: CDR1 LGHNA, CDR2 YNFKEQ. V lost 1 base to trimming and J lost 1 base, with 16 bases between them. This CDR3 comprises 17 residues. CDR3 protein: CASSQGVGGQQNTEAFF. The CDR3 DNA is TGTGCCAGCAGCCAAGGCGTCGGAGGACAGCAGAACACTGAAGCTTTCTTT.

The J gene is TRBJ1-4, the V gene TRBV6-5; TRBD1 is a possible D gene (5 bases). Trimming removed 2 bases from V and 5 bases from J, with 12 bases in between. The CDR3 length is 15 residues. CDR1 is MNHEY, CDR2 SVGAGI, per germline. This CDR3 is CASSYRWGGNEKLFF. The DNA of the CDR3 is TGTGCCAGCAGTTACCGATGGGGCGGGAATGAAAAACTGTTTTTT.

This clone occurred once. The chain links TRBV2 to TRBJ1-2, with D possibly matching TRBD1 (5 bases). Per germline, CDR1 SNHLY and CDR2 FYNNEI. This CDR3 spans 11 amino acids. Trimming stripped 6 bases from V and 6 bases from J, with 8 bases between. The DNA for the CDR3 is TGTGCCAGCAGGGGAGGGGATGGCTACACCTTC. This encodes CASRGGDGYTF.

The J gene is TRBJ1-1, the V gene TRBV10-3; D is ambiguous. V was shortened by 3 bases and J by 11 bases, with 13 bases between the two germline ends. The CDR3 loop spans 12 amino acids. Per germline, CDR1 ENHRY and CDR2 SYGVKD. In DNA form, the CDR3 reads TGTGCCATCAGTGACATGGCAGAAGCGGCTTTCTTT. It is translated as CAISDMAEAAFF.

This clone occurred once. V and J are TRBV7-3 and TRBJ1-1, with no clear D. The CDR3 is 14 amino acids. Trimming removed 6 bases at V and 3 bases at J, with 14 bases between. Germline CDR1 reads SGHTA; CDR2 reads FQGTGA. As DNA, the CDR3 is TGTGCCAGCAGGGTCAATGGGGATGACACTGAAGCTTTCTTT. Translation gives CASRVNGDDTEAFF.